The clone carrying this T cell receptor beta chain appeared many times. What it binds is unknown. The data stem from a study of early T cells in non-severe SARS-CoV-2 infection. Findings and caveats of the study: Clonotype matching in VDJdb favored anti-spike CD8 responses and did not capture private and CD4 specificities.

Germline CDR1 and CDR2: SGHTA and FQGNSA. V dropped 4 bases and J dropped 8; count of bases not matched to a gene: 7. The CDR3 spans 14 residues. Unique molecular identifiers (one per individual cDNA molecule) were attached. From the 5' RACE reads, TCRdb called clonotypes with MiXCR, one entry per CDR3 protein. There are about 36,000 distinct CDR3 sequences in the sample; approximately 8.9% occur only once, and around 10% lies in the top ten. Sequenced input: whole blood. This chain joins TRBV7-2 and TRBJ1-4, with 7 bases aligning to TRBD1. The TCR comes from an adult who was a healthcare worker with PCR-confirmed SARS-CoV-2 infection or an uninfected control (not recorded which). CDR3 loop: CASSSTGIGEKLFF. Written as DNA, the CDR3 is TGTGCCAGCAGCTCGACAGGGATAGGAGAAAAACTGTTTTTT.